What follows describes a single T cell receptor (beta chain). This entry comes from a study of T-cell memory formation after mild COVID-19. TCRdb processed the 5' RACE reads anew with MiXCR; each CDR3 protein has one entry. Counted here are 55,000 to 75,000 distinct CDR3 sequences, around a quarter occurring once; the ten biggest clones make up about 42%. Germline-derived CDR1 and CDR2 are LNHDA and SQIVND (reference sequence). The CDR3 has 12 amino acids. With 6 bases removed from V and 6 bases from J, the gap between germline ends came to 9 bases. The specimen was PBMCs or a T cell subset sorted from them (not recorded which). V is TRBV19 and J is TRBJ2-1; unclear D gene. The TCR sequence derives from a man aged 18 to 30 who had mild COVID-19 (a few samples of this study predate the infection). Cell type and time point are not known. The CDR3 loop is CASRGSTNEQFF. The DNA for the CDR3 is TGTGCCAGTAGAGGGTCAACCAATGAGCAGTTCTTC. The variable domain in full, with the rest retrieved from reference TRBV19 and TRBJ2-1, is DGGITQSPKYLFRKEGQNVTLSCEQNLNHDAMYWYRQDPGQGLRLIYYSQIVNDFQKGDIAEGYSVSREKKESFPLTVTSAQKNPTAFYLCASRGSTNEQFFGPGTRLTVL.